What follows are 7 T cell receptor beta chains derived from one specimen sequenced in a study of control samples from healthy donors and cancer patients. Produced via immunoSEQ multiplex PCR; TCRdb's table is partial and in-frame only. Here the sample spans about 190,000 clones, roughly nine tenths being singletons. The specimen was blood. The receptors here all came from a man aged 30 to 39 in good health.

The chain carries TRBV7-9 and TRBJ2-4, with unresolved D. The V and J ends lost 0 bases and 7 bases respectively, with 13 bases between them. The CDR3 is 15 residues long. Germline CDR1 and CDR2: SEHNR and FQNEAQ (reference sequence). The CDR3 DNA sequence: TGTGCCAGCAGCTTAGCAGGTCTCTTGCGGAACATTCAGTACTTC. Protein product: CASSLAGLLRNIQYF. Full variable domain (outside the CDR3, taken from reference TRBV7-9 and TRBJ2-4): DTGVSQNPRHKITKRGQNVTFRCDPISEHNRLYWYRQTLGQGPEFLTYFQNEAQLEKSRLLSDRFSAERPKGSFSTLEIQRTEQGDSAMYLCASSLAGLLRNIQYFGAGTRLSVL.

The genes are TRBV28 and TRBJ2-7; no definite D call. Trimming removed 2 bases from V and 0 bases from J, with 5 bases in between. This CDR3 spans 13 amino acids. Germline V gene data show CDR1 as MDHEN and CDR2 as SYDVKM. The CDR3 loop is CASSLHGSYEQYF. The CDR3 nucleotides read TGTGCCAGCAGTTTACATGGCTCCTACGAGCAGTACTTC. Full variable domain (remainder filled in from reference TRBV28 and TRBJ2-7): DVKVTQSSRYLVKRTGEKVFLECVQDMDHENMFWYRQDPGLGLRLIYFSYDVKMKEKGDIPEGYSVSREKKERFSLILESASTNQTSMYLCASSLHGSYEQYFGPGTRLTVT.

The CDR3 loop reads CASSQQTAAGYTF. DNA for the CDR3: TGTGCCAGCAGCCAACAGACCGCGGCTGGCTACACCTTC. V and J are TRBV2 and TRBJ1-2; no firm D call. CDR1 and CDR2 (germline): SNHLY, FYNNEI. The CDR3 loop spans 13 amino acids. V gave up 6 bases and J gave up 7 bases, with 15 bases separating them.

Of note for this clone: The same CDR3 also results from other DNA sequences found in this sample. The J gene is TRBJ2-1, the V gene TRBV5-1; 11 bases map to TRBD2. Trimming at V came to 1 base and at J to 0 bases, leaving 0 bases not matched to a gene. The CDR3 has 16 amino acids. Germline loops: CDR1 SGHRS, CDR2 YFSETQ. CDR3 amino acids: CASSLTSGSSYNEQFF. CDR3 DNA: TGCGCCAGCAGCTTGACTAGCGGGAGCTCCTACAATGAGCAGTTCTTC.

The chain is built from TRBV18 and TRBJ2-2; 7 bases are a match to TRBD2. The V and J ends lost 8 bases and 0 bases, in that order; junction bases with no gene match: 9. Germline CDR1 is KGHSH and CDR2 is LQKENI. The CDR3 length is 16 residues. CDR3 nucleotide sequence: TGTGCCAGCCCCTGGGCTAGCGGCACGAACACCGGGGAGCTGTTTTTT. It yields the protein CASPWASGTNTGELFF.

This chain links TRBV6-6 with TRBJ1-1; no clear D gene. V lost 2 bases to trimming and J lost 1 base, with 2 bases between them. Looked up from germline, CDR1 is MNHNY and CDR2 is SVGAGI (reference sequence). The CDR3 loop spans 12 amino acids. CDR3 sequence: CASSYQNTEAFF. CDR3 DNA: TGTGCCAGCAGTTACCAGAACACTGAAGCTTTCTTT.

The gene calls are TRBV27 and TRBJ1-2; 7 bases map to TRBD1. The germline CDR1 and CDR2 sequences are MNHEY and SMNVEV (reference sequence). Losses at the gene ends were 6 bases for V and 3 bases for J; bases not matched to a gene: 4. The CDR3 sequence is 13 residues long. CDR3 in DNA: TGTGCCAGCAGACGGGACAGTTACTATGGCTACACCTTC. This gives the protein CASRRDSYYGYTF.